This T cell receptor beta chain was captured in a study of T cell responses to AZD1222 COVID-19 vaccine (dated by TCRdb to 2020 to 2023). Background on the whole study: AZD1222 recipients with second doses at about 4 weeks or about 12 weeks were pooled, because spike-specific TCR depth and breadth did not differ between schedules. Trial participants were enrolled by age into subgroups of 18-55, 56-69 and 70-plus years, and roughly 150, 30 and 60 TCR-sequenced participants, respectively, were included in these subgroups. A total of more than 230 trial participants underwent TCR sequencing, of whom roughly 210 received two doses of AZD1222 and roughly 25 received two doses of the MenACWY control vaccine.

The meaning of the sample's time point label: baseline before first vaccination. The vaccinee samples were drawn from two UK trials, COV001 and COV002, one of which was a single-blind randomized controlled phase 2/3 trial testing AZD1222 (ChAdOx1 nCoV-19) in healthy adults. For TCRbeta chain sequencing, PBMC samples from trial participants were taken at day 0 and at day 28 after the second dose. This clone was detected a few times. The antigen this receptor binds is unknown. Within one base of it there is no much larger clone, and no base qualities were kept. The CDR3 regions of human TCRbeta chains were subjected to immunosequencing. The source study handled its data this way. Repertoire TCRs were matched against a reference library of SARS-CoV-2-specific TCRs generated with the MIRA antigen-specificity platform. Breadth meant the fraction of unique TCRs that were SARS-CoV-2-associated, whereas depth meant the fraction of total T cells that were SARS-CoV-2-associated. Using the MIRA data, every spike-specific TCR was mapped to the spike region that the TCR reacted to and assigned to either a CD4 or a CD8 class. Log10-transformed breadth and depth values were compared by one-way ANOVA with Sidak's multiple comparisons tests. What TCRdb holds here is the immuneACCESS table cut down to in-frame rearrangements. Part of the clones is not present; checked against another copy, under half of the missing clones reflect an unresolved V gene, and the others are unexplained. From that table come the V and J calls and clone size; the DNA was used to work out D and trimming. Recorded for this sample are over 100,000 clones; about 80% of them occurred a single time. Around a tenth of the sample belongs to the ten largest clones.

The paper as a whole reports these results and caveats: Because no samples from the day 14 peak response were available, repertoires could be characterized only after the peak T cell response. After two AZD1222 doses, spike-specific TCR breadth and depth were significantly higher than at day 0 and than in MenACWY recipients. Conclusions about previously exposed vaccinees are limited, since just 6 or 7 AZD1222 recipients were seropositive for SARS-CoV-2 at baseline. Participants were mostly white British, with more females than males. The authors suggested clonal diversity may have been underestimated. The vaccine-associated CD4 TCRs covered the entire spike protein, and the dominant responses fell in regions 160-218 and 743-854. The 56-69-year group was small, and its depth increase did not reach significance, likely because of low power. Nearly half of unique spike-specific TCRs reportedly recognized epitopes outside regions mutated in the B.1.351 and B.1.1.7 variants.

Sequenced material: peripheral blood, taken on day 0 of AZD1222 vaccination. This TCR came from an adult in good health.

The DNA sequence reads TGCAGCGTTGGTACAGCGGGGGGCTTCTCCTACGAGCAGTACTTC. Its protein is CSVGTAGGFSYEQYF. Recombination connected TRBV29-1 to TRBJ2-7, and 9 bases in between align with TRBD2. The CDR3 numbers 15 residues from cysteine through phenylalanine. Just CDR3 DNA is preserved here, 45 bases in frame from base 1. After removal of 4 bases from V and 0 bases from J, the junction retains 7 bases not matched to a gene. Based on the germline V gene, the CDR1 and CDR2 sequences are SQVTM and ANQGSEA.